The source of this T cell receptor (beta chain) is a study of Graves' ophthalmopathy and Graves' hyperthyroidism. Study-wide points: Blood repertoires reportedly contained most expanded thyroid clonotypes above 0.001 frequency.

Concerning this clonotype itself: The antigen remains undetermined.

Trimming cost V 7 bases and J 6 bases; bases outside gene matches: 9. The germline gives CDR1 SGHDT, CDR2 YYEEEE. The CDR3 spans 13 residues. The study amplified TCR beta CDR3 regions using RNA transcripts. RT-PCR in the first round used HTBI primers; a second-round multiplex PCR followed. Each CDR3 protein is one row after TCRdb ran MiXCR on the multiplex PCR reads. The data show over a million distinct CDR3 sequences, about two fifths seen once. Ages of hyperthyroidism patients ran from 18 to 65, and their diagnoses were new, under 2 months' duration. Exclusion covered patients with other autoimmune diseases or uncontrolled infections (as well as pregnancy or lactation).

The chain links TRBV5-6 to TRBJ1-1; 7 bases match TRBD1. The sequence was collected from an adult man with Graves' hyperthyroidism. The material sequenced was peripheral blood or thyroid tissue (not recorded which). The CDR3 nucleotides are TGTGCCAGCGAGGGACAGACTTGGTCTGAAGCTTTCTTT. Protein product: CASEGQTWSEAFF.